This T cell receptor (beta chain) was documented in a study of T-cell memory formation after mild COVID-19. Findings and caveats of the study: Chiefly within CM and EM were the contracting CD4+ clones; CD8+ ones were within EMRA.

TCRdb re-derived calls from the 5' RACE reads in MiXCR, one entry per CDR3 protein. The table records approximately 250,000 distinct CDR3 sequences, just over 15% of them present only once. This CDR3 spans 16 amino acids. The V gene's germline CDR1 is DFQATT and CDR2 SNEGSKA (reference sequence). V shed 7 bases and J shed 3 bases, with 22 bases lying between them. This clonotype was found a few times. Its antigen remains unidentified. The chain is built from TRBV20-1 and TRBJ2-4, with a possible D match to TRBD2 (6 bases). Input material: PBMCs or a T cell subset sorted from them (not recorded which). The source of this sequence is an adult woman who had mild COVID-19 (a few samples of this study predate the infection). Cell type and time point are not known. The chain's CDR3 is CSVRPDWGVGKNIQYF. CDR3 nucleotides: TGCAGTGTTCGCCCTGACTGGGGGGTGGGCAAAAACATTCAGTACTTC.